Presented here are 21 T cell receptor beta chains from one specimen sequenced in a study of blood T cell repertoires in COVID-19. Repertoires were generated with immunoSEQ multiplex PCR, while TCRdb's copy carries only in-frame clones and drops some. The sample has 440,000 or so clones; approximately 90% are singletons. Source material: peripheral blood. The receptors derive from a middle-aged woman with COVID-19, enrolled during active disease.

A few counts support this clone. The rearrangement links TRBV7-9 to TRBJ2-7; D gene uncertain. This CDR3 has 13 residues. The germline CDR1 and CDR2 sequences are SEHNR and FQNEAQ (reference sequence). V gave up 5 bases and J gave up 6 bases, with 14 bases separating them. The CDR3 DNA follows: TGTGCCAGCAGCCAAATACCAATACTCGAGCAGTACTTC. Amino acid sequence: CASSQIPILEQYF.

The rearrangement joins TRBV5-6 to TRBJ2-2, with 9 bases aligning to TRBD1. CDR3 size: 16 residues. The junction had 8 bases not matched to a gene; V was cut back by 3 bases and J by 5 bases. Germline assignment: CDR1 SGHDT and CDR2 YYEEEE. The CDR3 region is CASSSRQGEWTGELFF. The CDR3 DNA follows: TGTGCCAGCAGCTCCCGACAGGGGGAATGGACCGGGGAGCTGTTTTTT.

This clone appeared a few times. This rearrangement joins TRBV6-2 or TRBV6-3 to TRBJ1-5, with 7 bases identical to TRBD1. Per germline, CDR1 MNHEY and CDR2 SVGEGT. The trim removed 2 bases at V and 6 bases at J, leaving 7 bases unmatched. The CDR3 loop spans 15 amino acids. CDR3 sequence: CASSYDRALAQPQHF. Here the CDR3 DNA reads TGTGCCAGCAGTTACGACAGGGCTTTGGCTCAGCCCCAGCATTTT.

This clone was found a few times. The chain joins TRBV7-2 to TRBJ2-7, with a possible D match to TRBD1 (6 bases). In germline, CDR1 is SGHTA, CDR2 FQGNSA. This CDR3 is built from 15 residues. V was pared by 5 bases and J by 0 bases, with 14 bases between. This chain's CDR3 is CASSLPGVTSYEQYF. CDR3 coding DNA: TGTGCCAGCAGCCTGCCAGGGGTCACCTCCTACGAGCAGTACTTC.

This clone is a singleton in its sample. The chain is built from TRBV2 and TRBJ1-2; 8 nucleotides match TRBD1. There are 14 residues in the CDR3. J was trimmed by 3 bases and V by 7 bases; bases with no gene match: 7. Germline CDR1 is SNHLY and CDR2 is FYNNEI. CDR3 DNA: TGTGCCAGCATTAAAGGACAGGGCCACTATGGCTACACCTTC. It codes for CASIKGQGHYGYTF.

The chain is built from TRBV7-3 and TRBJ2-3; possible D gene TRBD1, 6 bases. Deletions cut 4 bases from V and 5 bases from J, with 10 bases between. The CDR3 runs to 13 residues. CDR1 and CDR2 (germline): SGHTA, FQGTGA. CDR3 coding DNA: TGTGCCAGCAGCTCACAAGGGGGAGATACGCAGTATTTT. This gives the protein CASSSQGGDTQYF.

The CDR3 DNA reads TGTGCCTGGAAGAGATCAGGGGCCGGAGAAAAACTGTTTTTT. This translates into CAWKRSGAGEKLFF. This rearrangement joins TRBV30 to TRBJ1-4; a possible D gene is TRBD1 (6 bases). Germline lookup yields CDR1 GTSNPN and CDR2 SVGIG (reference sequence). The CDR3 has 14 amino acids. V shed 4 bases and J shed 8 bases, with 17 bases lying between them.

This sequence joins TRBV10-3 and TRBJ2-6; 8 bases map to TRBD1. CDR3 length equals 17 residues. The V segment lost 5 bases and the J segment 2 bases; nucleotides outside the gene matches: 8. Germline V gives CDR1 ENHRY, CDR2 SYGVKD. The CDR3 loop is CAISTGGSNTGANVLTF. CDR3 nucleotide sequence: TGTGCCATCAGTACAGGGGGTAGTAACACTGGGGCCAACGTCCTGACTTTC.

The V call is TRBV4-3, the J call TRBJ1-1; D gene ambiguous. Germline V gene sequence: CDR1 LGHNA, CDR2 YSLEER. V was trimmed by 1 base and J by 9 bases, leaving 18 bases between them. The CDR3 is made up of 15 amino acids. The CDR3 loop is CASSQVTGGGGQAFF. The CDR3 DNA sequence: TGCGCCAGCAGCCAAGTTACGGGTGGAGGAGGTCAAGCTTTCTTT.

The chain is built from TRBV7-9 and TRBJ1-5; 8 positions agree with TRBD1. Per the germline V gene, CDR1 is SEHNR and CDR2 is FQNEAQ (reference sequence). This CDR3 has 14 amino acids. V was pared by 4 bases and J by 3 bases, with 2 bases of the junction left unmatched. In DNA, the CDR3 is TGTGCCAGCAGCTCGGACAGGGACAATCAGCCCCAGCATTTT. This codes for CASSSDRDNQPQHF.

Only one count was recorded for this clone. The rearrangement uses TRBV3-1 (or the pseudogene TRBV3-2) and TRBJ1-1; maybe TRBD1 (5 bases). The V gene's germline CDR1 is LGHDT and CDR2 YNNKEL (reference sequence). This CDR3 is built from 14 residues. With 2 bases removed from V and 4 bases from J, the gap between germline ends came to 11 bases. This CDR3 is CASSQTGIVTEAFF. The CDR3 DNA reads TGTGCCAGCAGCCAAACAGGTATCGTCACTGAAGCTTTCTTT.

The CDR3 region has the DNA TGTGCCAGCAGTTTCGAATCGGGGTTGAGTGGCTACACCTTC. Protein sequence: CASSFESGLSGYTF. The chain has TRBV28 and TRBJ1-2; the D is unclear. The V and J ends lost 3 bases and 7 bases respectively, with 15 bases between them. There are 14 residues in the CDR3. The V gene's germline CDR1 is MDHEN and CDR2 SYDVKM.

In this sample, this clone turned up once. Different DNA sequences within this sample yield the same CDR3. The genes are TRBV5-1 and TRBJ1-5; D perhaps matches TRBD1 (5 bases). CDR3 size: 14 residues. The V gene lost 4 bases and the J gene lost 7 bases, with 15 bases spanning the gap. Germline V lookup: CDR1 SGHRS, CDR2 YFSETQ. The CDR3 coding sequence is TGCGCCAGCAGCCGTGGGCAGGGTGACCAGCCCCAGCATTTT. Its translation is CASSRGQGDQPQHF.

This clone was seen a few times. The rearrangement links TRBV9 to TRBJ2-7, with D perhaps matching TRBD1 (5 bases). This CDR3 region has 13 residues. CDR1 and CDR2 from the germline V gene are SGDLS and YYNGEE. V was pared by 1 base and J by 3 bases, with 8 bases between. The CDR3 loop reads CASSVQGDYEQYF. CDR3 bases: TGTGCCAGCAGCGTACAGGGCGACTACGAGCAGTACTTC.

CDR3 residues: CASSYSFSGTQETQYF. CDR3 DNA: TGTGCCAGCAGTTACTCTTTTAGCGGGACCCAAGAGACCCAGTACTTC. The V gene is TRBV6-2 or TRBV6-3, the J gene TRBJ2-5, with 8 bases that match TRBD2. Germline assignment: CDR1 MNHEY and CDR2 SVGEGT. CDR3 length: 16 amino acids. The trim removed 0 bases at V and 1 base at J, leaving 4 bases unmatched.

V is TRBV6-5 and J is TRBJ1-5; no clear D gene. Deletions cut 7 bases from V and 1 base from J, with 14 bases between. The CDR3 has 15 residues. Germline V gives CDR1 MNHEY, CDR2 SVGAGI. This CDR3 is CASKRAMFSNQPQHF. The CDR3, as DNA: TGTGCCAGCAAGAGGGCTATGTTCAGCAATCAGCCCCAGCATTTT.

This clone was observed once. The V gene is TRBV15, the J gene TRBJ2-2, with a tentative D call TRBD2 (6 bases). Germline-derived CDR1 and CDR2 are LNHNV and YYDKDF (reference sequence). The CDR3 has 19 residues. Trimming took 0 bases from V and 1 from J, leaving 18 bases between them. The CDR3 DNA sequence: TGTGCCACCAGCAGAGATGGGGTTTTGGGGGGATGGAACACCGGGGAGCTGTTTTTT. This encodes CATSRDGVLGGWNTGELFF.

This clone was seen just once. This chain joins TRBV14 and TRBJ2-1; 9 bases match TRBD1. Germline assignment: CDR1 SGHDN and CDR2 FVKESK. The junction had 7 bases not matched to a gene; V was cut back by 4 bases and J by 9 bases. The CDR3 covers 14 residues. The CDR3 region is CASSPNRGLGEQFF. The CDR3 coding sequence is TGTGCCAGCAGCCCTAACAGGGGGCTGGGTGAGCAGTTCTTC.

The rearrangement joins TRBV10-3 to TRBJ2-1; 7 bases are a match to TRBD1. The CDR3 totals 14 residues. J was trimmed by 5 bases and V by 10 bases; bases with no gene match: 11. Germline CDR1 and CDR2: ENHRY and SYGVKD. The CDR3: CATIRQGNNNEQFF. CDR3 nucleotides: TGTGCCACCATAAGACAGGGAAACAACAATGAGCAGTTCTTC.

This chain joins TRBV24-1 and TRBJ1-2, with D hard to call. The CDR3 covers 16 residues. Germline CDR1 KGHDR, CDR2 SFDVKD. V shed 9 bases and J shed 3 bases, with 22 bases lying between them. CDR3 bases: TGTGCCACCTCGGCGCCTCGGGAGGACGGGGACTATGGCTACACCTTC. This translates into CATSAPREDGDYGYTF.

The chain joins TRBV19 to TRBJ2-1; D is possibly TRBD2 (6 bases). The CDR3 has 15 residues. The V end lost 5 bases, the J end lost 2 bases, and 13 bases lay between the germline ends. Germline CDR1 reads LNHDA; CDR2 reads SQIVND (reference sequence). In DNA form, the CDR3 reads TGTGCCAGTAGTGGTAGCGGAGGGGCCTACAATGAGCAGTTCTTC. Amino acid sequence: CASSGSGGAYNEQFF.